This TCR beta chain came from a study of T cells in Graves' hyperthyroidism and ophthalmopathy. Amplification of TCR beta CDR3 regions was performed using RNA transcripts as template. The primer set for the first-round RT-PCR of the TCR CDR3 was HTBI. TCRdb used MiXCR to reprocess the multiplex PCR reads, holding one entry per CDR3 protein. The sample carries 400,000 or so distinct CDR3 sequences, roughly 15% recorded once. Germline V gene data show CDR1 as PRHDT and CDR2 as FYEKMQ (reference sequence). V gave up 5 bases and J gave up 0 bases; unmatched junction bases: 6. This CDR3 spans 15 amino acids. This clonotype showed up many times. About 9.4 ml fresh peripheral blood yielded the PBMCs.

This sequence originates from a woman aged 25 to 39 with Graves' ophthalmopathy. The chain is built from TRBV13 and TRBJ2-7; 8 positions agree with TRBD1. The material sequenced was blood. The CDR3 nucleotides read TGTGCCAGCAGCCAGGGACAGGCGAACTCCTACGAGCAGTACTTC. This sequence encodes CASSQGQANSYEQYF.